One sample yielded the 30 T cell receptor beta chains listed below, sequenced in a study of spatial heterogeneity in lung cancer. Time point noted: sample taken at primary tumor resection. TCRs were sequenced from unsorted whole RNA of tumor, nontumor lung or PBMC. TCRdb reanalysed the 5' RACE reads using MiXCR and keeps one entry per CDR3 protein. The repertoire includes tens of thousands of distinct CDR3 sequences, roughly 13% of them detected once, and 4.6% sits in the top ten. The sample here was PBMCs, taken at surgery. All receptors derive from a male donor with early-stage non-small cell lung cancer.

At least ten counts were recorded for this clonotype. The rearrangement joins TRBV20-1 to TRBJ2-1; 7 nucleotides match TRBD1. The CDR3 covers 15 residues. CDR1 and CDR2 from the germline V gene are DFQATT and SNEGSKA (reference sequence). V dropped 7 bases and J dropped 0; count of bases not matched to a gene: 9. CDR3 nucleotides: TGCAGTGTCCCGACGGGACAGAGCTCCTACAATGAGCAGTTCTTC. Its protein product is CSVPTGQSSYNEQFF.

The chain joins TRBV5-1 to TRBJ1-5; D remains ambiguous. Germline CDR1 and CDR2: SGHRS and YFSETQ. This CDR3 has 13 residues. The V and J ends lost 3 bases and 1 base respectively, with 5 bases between them. CDR3 nucleotides: TGCGCCAGCAGCTGGGAGAGCAATCAGCCCCAGCATTTT. Residues: CASSWESNQPQHF. Complete variable domain (other parts from reference TRBV5-1 and TRBJ1-5): KAGVTQTPRYLIKTRGQQVTLSCSPISGHRSVSWYQQTPGQGLQFLFEYFSETQRNKGNFPGRFSGRQFSNSRSEMNVSTLELGDSALYLCASSWESNQPQHFGDGTRLSIL.

At least ten counts were recorded for this clonotype. The J gene is TRBJ1-1, the V gene TRBV28; TRBD1 is a possible D gene (5 bases). The length of the CDR3 is 14 residues. Germline CDR1 is MDHEN and CDR2 is SYDVKM. V gave up 6 bases and J gave up 1 base, with 12 bases separating them. CDR3 region: CASSPDRPNTEAFF. DNA for the CDR3: TGTGCCAGCAGCCCCGACAGACCGAACACTGAAGCTTTCTTT.

By share, this clonotype counts as medium-sized (0.01 to 0.1%). V usage is TRBV20-1 and J usage is TRBJ1-1; weak D call: TRBD1 (5 bases). This CDR3 is built from 13 residues. CDR1 and CDR2 from the germline V gene are DFQATT and SNEGSKA (reference sequence). V was cut by 2 bases and J by 8 bases, with 15 bases left in between. CDR3 residues: CSARPQKDKEAFF. In nucleotides, the CDR3 is TGCAGTGCTAGACCCCAGAAGGACAAGGAAGCTTTCTTT.

The chain has TRBV5-1 and TRBJ2-7; TRBD2 agrees at 10 bases. V gave up 3 bases and J gave up 3 bases; unmatched junction bases: 6. Germline V gene lookup returns CDR1 SGHRS and CDR2 YFSETQ. The CDR3 has 15 residues. CDR3 bases: TGCGCCAGCAGCTCCTGGGAGCGGGAGGGCTACGAGCAGTACTTC. As protein: CASSSWEREGYEQYF. The complete variable domain, with remaining parts taken from reference TRBV5-1 and TRBJ2-7, reads KAGVTQTPRYLIKTRGQQVTLSCSPISGHRSVSWYQQTPGQGLQFLFEYFSETQRNKGNFPGRFSGRQFSNSRSEMNVSTLELGDSALYLCASSSWEREGYEQYFGPGTRLTVT.

This clonotype was observed a handful of times. The CDR3 spells CSARTPQGGQETQYF. The DNA of the CDR3 is TGCAGTGCTCGGACACCTCAAGGAGGCCAAGAGACCCAGTACTTC. The chain uses TRBV20-1 and TRBJ2-5; D tentatively fits TRBD1 or TRBD2 (5 bases each). V dropped 5 bases and J dropped 1 base, with 17 bases sitting between them. The length of the CDR3 is 15 residues. CDR1 and CDR2 from the germline V gene are DFQATT and SNEGSKA (reference sequence).

The chain combines TRBV29-1 with TRBJ1-1; the match to TRBD1 covers 7 bases. Germline values: CDR1 SQVTM, CDR2 ANQGSEA. The CDR3 length is 14 residues. With V trimmed by 3 bases and J by 0 bases, 4 bases remained unmatched. CDR3 residues: CSVDTGVMNTEAFF. For the CDR3, the DNA is TGCAGCGTTGACACAGGGGTTATGAACACTGAAGCTTTCTTT.

V is TRBV20-1 and J is TRBJ2-3; TRBD2 is a possible D gene (5 bases). This CDR3 comprises 13 residues. V was pared by 4 bases and J by 7 bases, with 15 bases between. Germline assignment: CDR1 DFQATT and CDR2 SNEGSKA (reference sequence). The CDR3 sequence: CSAKDPGFNTQYF. The DNA of the CDR3 is TGCAGTGCTAAAGACCCGGGGTTTAATACGCAGTATTTT.

The V gene is TRBV5-5, the J gene TRBJ1-5, with 7 nucleotides matching TRBD1. The V gene end was trimmed by 4 bases and the J gene end by 7 bases; junction bases not matched to a gene: 11. Germline V gene data show CDR1 as SGHKS and CDR2 as YYEKEE (reference sequence). This CDR3 is 15 amino acids long. The CDR3 DNA reads as TGTGCCAGCAGCCTCCAGACAGGGCAGGGGCAGCCCCAGCATTTT. It encodes CASSLQTGQGQPQHF.

In its sample, this clonotype was seen a few times. The chain has TRBV6-5 and TRBJ2-3; 7 bases agree with TRBD2. The CDR3 length is 15 residues. From germline, CDR1 is MNHEY and CDR2 SVGAGI. With 6 bases clipped from V and 0 bases from J, the junction kept 6 bases outside the gene matches. The CDR3, as DNA: TGTGCCAGCAGAAGCGGGGTGATTAGCACAGATACGCAGTATTTT. This sequence encodes CASRSGVISTDTQYF.

The chain links TRBV7-3 to TRBJ2-5; 8 nucleotides line up with TRBD2. Germline values: CDR1 SGHTA, CDR2 FQGTGA. V lost 8 bases and J lost 0; bases outside the gene matches: 11. The CDR3 extends over 16 amino acids. The CDR3 loop is CASSPSGGGYQETQYF. DNA of the CDR3: TGTGCCAGCTCCCCCTCTGGCGGGGGGTACCAAGAGACCCAGTACTTC.

The chain uses TRBV6-6 and TRBJ2-1, with 8 bases matching TRBD1. With 4 bases clipped from V and 9 bases from J, the junction kept 5 bases outside the gene matches. The CDR3 contains 13 residues. Germline V lookup: CDR1 MNHNY, CDR2 SVGAGI (reference sequence). CDR3 region: CASSSTGVGEQFF. The CDR3 nucleotides are TGTGCCAGCAGTTCGACAGGGGTAGGTGAGCAGTTCTTC.

The sample holds a few counts of this clonotype. V usage is TRBV4-2 and J usage is TRBJ2-5, with 8 nucleotides matching TRBD1. This CDR3 spans 15 amino acids. The V segment lost 1 base and the J segment 5 bases; nucleotides outside the gene matches: 6. Germline V gives CDR1 LGHNA, CDR2 YNFKEQ. The CDR3 DNA follows: TGTGCCAGCAGCCAAGGGACAGGGAGAAGGGAGACCCAGTACTTC. Encoded protein: CASSQGTGRRETQYF.

This clonotype was counted many times. The rearrangement links TRBV29-1 to TRBJ1-2, with no clear D. Trimming took 4 bases from V and 6 from J, leaving 9 bases between them. From germline, CDR1 is SQVTM and CDR2 ANQGSEA. The CDR3 contains 11 residues. CDR3 region: CSVVGGNGYTF. The CDR3 bases are TGCAGCGTTGTAGGAGGGAATGGCTACACCTTC.

The sample holds a few counts of this clonotype. This chain uses TRBV29-1 with TRBJ1-3, with D unresolved. V gave up 6 bases and J gave up 4 bases, with 7 bases separating them. The CDR3 extends over 11 amino acids. Germline loops: CDR1 SQVTM, CDR2 ANQGSEA. This CDR3 reads CSVERGNTIYF. CDR3 in DNA: TGCAGCGTAGAGCGGGGAAACACCATATATTTT.

This clonotype was recorded a few times. This chain uses TRBV20-1 with TRBJ2-3; TRBD2 matches 15 bases. The trim removed 0 bases at V and 6 bases at J, leaving 4 bases unmatched. This CDR3 contains 16 residues. CDR1 and CDR2 (germline): DFQATT, SNEGSKA (reference sequence). CDR3 loop: CSARESGLAGGDTQYF. DNA of the CDR3: TGCAGTGCTAGAGAGTCGGGACTAGCGGGAGGTGATACGCAGTATTTT.

This clonotype was detected ten times or more. The chain is built from TRBV20-1 and TRBJ2-3; D might be TRBD2 (5 bases). Per germline, CDR1 DFQATT and CDR2 SNEGSKA (reference sequence). The CDR3 covers 14 residues. The CDR3 sequence is CSPQSGFSTDTQYF. CDR3 DNA sequence: TGCAGCCCTCAAAGCGGTTTCAGCACAGATACGCAGTATTTT.

This chain connects TRBV4-1 to TRBJ2-3, with D hard to call. The CDR3 sequence is 15 residues long. Germline CDR1 and CDR2: MGHRA and YSYEKL. Trimming shortened V by 4 bases and J by 2 bases, and 13 bases separated the two germline ends. The CDR3 nucleotides read TGCGCCAGCAGCCGGAGAGTACAGTCCACAGATACGCAGTATTTT. Encoded protein: CASSRRVQSTDTQYF.

This clonotype was counted between two and nine times. The chain carries TRBV29-1 and TRBJ2-3; D not certain. The CDR3 contains 14 residues. V gave up 1 base and J gave up 1 base, with 9 bases separating them. Per germline, CDR1 SQVTM and CDR2 ANQGSEA. The CDR3: CSVEGESGTDTQYF. CDR3 bases: TGCAGCGTTGAAGGGGAAAGCGGCACAGATACGCAGTATTTT.

Judged by abundance, this clonotype is medium-sized. The rearrangement joins TRBV20-1 to TRBJ2-1; TRBD2 matches at 13 bases. Trimming at V came to 2 bases and at J to 7 bases, leaving 8 bases not matched to a gene. This CDR3 has 16 residues. Germline-derived CDR1 and CDR2 are DFQATT and SNEGSKA (reference sequence). The DNA for the CDR3 is TGCAGTGCTAGAACCCCACTAGCGGGAGGGGTTAATGAGCAGTTCTTC. Translated: CSARTPLAGGVNEQFF.

V usage is TRBV7-6 and J usage is TRBJ2-1; 9 bases are shared with TRBD2. Germline CDR1 is SGHVS and CDR2 is FNYEAQ. There are 13 residues in the CDR3. With 2 bases clipped from V and 10 bases from J, the junction kept 3 bases outside the gene matches. The CDR3 DNA reads as TGTGCCAGCAGCTTATCGACTAGCGGCGAGCAGTTCTTC. Its protein product is CASSLSTSGEQFF.

The V call is TRBV18, the J call TRBJ1-4; TRBD1 is a possible D gene (5 bases). Per germline, CDR1 KGHSH and CDR2 LQKENI. The V gene lost 3 bases and the J gene lost 7 bases, with 9 bases spanning the gap. CDR3 length: 13 residues. CDR3 DNA sequence: TGTGCCAGCTCACCTGAGCAGGGTGAAAAACTGTTTTTT. Protein product: CASSPEQGEKLFF.

This clonotype was seen a few times. The genes are TRBV2 and TRBJ2-3; 9 bases are a match to TRBD2. CDR1 and CDR2 (germline): SNHLY, FYNNEI. The trim removed 6 bases at V and 2 bases at J, leaving 6 bases unmatched. The CDR3 is 15 residues long. In DNA form, the CDR3 reads TGTGCCAGCAGCCCTCTAGCGGGGCCCACAGATACGCAGTATTTT. Translating it yields CASSPLAGPTDTQYF.

This rearrangement joins TRBV14 to TRBJ1-4, with D unresolved. The V gene lost 0 bases and the J gene lost 0 bases, with 5 bases spanning the gap. The length of the CDR3 is 15 residues. From germline, CDR1 is SGHDN and CDR2 FVKESK. The CDR3 nucleotides are TGTGCCAGCAGCCAAGAGCGAGCAACTAATGAAAAACTGTTTTTT. Translation gives CASSQERATNEKLFF.

This clonotype came up many times. The rearrangement joins TRBV20-1 to TRBJ2-3; 11 bases line up with TRBD2. The CDR3 contains 15 residues. V shed 6 bases, J shed 4 bases, and the junction held 9 bases outside the gene matches. CDR1 DFQATT and CDR2 SNEGSKA come from the germline V gene (reference sequence). Here the CDR3 DNA reads TGCAGTGCCGAACTAGCGGGAGTACAAGCAGATACGCAGTATTTT. Its protein product is CSAELAGVQADTQYF.

The chain recombines TRBV11-2 with TRBJ2-7; D remains unclear. V was cut by 5 bases and J by 4 bases, with 6 bases left in between. This CDR3 is built from 11 residues. Germline V lookup: CDR1 SGHAT, CDR2 FQNNGV. DNA for the CDR3: TGTGCCAGCAGCCCTGATTACGAGCAGTACTTC. Translated, it gives CASSPDYEQYF.

This clonotype was seen only a few times. The CDR3 bases are TGTGCCAGCAGCTTAAGAGGGAGCGGGTACAATGAGCAGTTCTTC. Its translation is CASSLRGSGYNEQFF. The chain joins TRBV7-8 to TRBJ2-1, with D perhaps TRBD2 (6 bases). Trimming stripped 2 bases from V and 4 bases from J, with 12 bases between. Germline V gene lookup returns CDR1 SGHVS and CDR2 FQNEAQ. The CDR3 has 15 residues.

This clonotype was detected a few times. CDR3 protein: CASSLTGAPQETQYF. CDR3 coding DNA: TGTGCCAGCAGCTTAACCGGGGCCCCACAAGAGACCCAGTACTTC. J is TRBJ2-5 and V is TRBV7-9; D possibly matches TRBD1 or TRBD2 (5 bases each). Germline assignment: CDR1 SEHNR and CDR2 FQNEAQ (reference sequence). The CDR3 contains 15 residues. Trimming left V 2 bases short and J 2 bases short, with 12 bases between. Full variable domain (outside the CDR3, taken from reference TRBV7-9 and TRBJ2-5): DTGVSQNPRHKITKRGQNVTFRCDPISEHNRLYWYRQTLGQGPEFLTYFQNEAQLEKSRLLSDRFSAERPKGSFSTLEIQRTEQGDSAMYLCASSLTGAPQETQYFGPGTRLLVL.

This clonotype showed up just a few times. The chain couples TRBV3-1 to TRBJ1-1, with D possibly being TRBD1 (6 bases). The CDR3 covers 14 residues. Trimming stripped 5 bases from V and 8 bases from J, with 18 bases between. Germline lookup yields CDR1 LGHDT and CDR2 YNNKEL (reference sequence). CDR3 sequence reads: CASSARDGGREAFF. CDR3 in DNA: TGTGCCAGCAGCGCGCGGGACGGGGGCCGGGAAGCTTTCTTT. Looking up the rest from reference TRBV3-1 and TRBJ1-1 gives the full variable domain: DTAVSQTPKYLVTQMGNDKSIKCEQNLGHDTMYWYKQDSKKFLKIMFSYNNKELIINETVPNRFSPKSPDKAHLNLHINSLELGDSAVYFCASSARDGGREAFFGQGTRLTVV.

The chain employs TRBV20-1 and TRBJ2-1, with D unresolved. The V and J ends lost 0 bases and 8 bases respectively, with 8 bases between them. Per the germline V gene, CDR1 is DFQATT and CDR2 is SNEGSKA (reference sequence). The CDR3 is made up of 12 amino acids. The CDR3 protein is CSARDYAYEQFF. The CDR3 DNA reads as TGCAGTGCTAGAGATTACGCGTATGAGCAGTTCTTC.